The clone carrying this T cell receptor beta chain was recorded at least ten times. This entry belongs to a study of T cells in Graves' hyperthyroidism and ophthalmopathy. CDR3 length equals 10 residues. V dropped 0 bases and J dropped 10 bases, with 5 bases sitting between them. CDR1 DFQATT and CDR2 SNEGSKA come from the germline V gene (reference sequence). TCR beta CDR3 region amplification was performed from RNA transcripts. TCR CDR3 regions were first amplified by RT-PCR with HTBI primers. TCRdb re-derived calls from the multiplex PCR reads in MiXCR, one entry per CDR3 protein. The repertoire holds a few hundred thousand distinct CDR3 sequences, with 15% to 17% as singletons.

The TCR sequence derives from a woman younger than 45 with Graves' hyperthyroidism. The sequenced material came from blood. The chain recombines TRBV20-1 with TRBJ2-3; D uncertain. CDR3 DNA: TGCAGTGCTAGAGATGATTCGCAGTATTTT. Its protein product is CSARDDSQYF.